This T cell receptor (beta chain) was retrieved from a study of regulatory T cells in long-lasting Graves disease (dated by TCRdb to the early 2020s). Regarding the research as a whole: Persistent Graves' disease was defined as antithyroid drug treatment for over 5 years with persistently positive TSH receptor autoantibodies. Peripheral blood TCR sequencing and RNA sequencing compared persistent Graves' disease patients with newly diagnosed Graves' disease patients. The study was registered as a clinical trial and conducted in China. A total of approximately 35 samples were covered by TCR sequencing, comprising some 13 persistent and roughly 20 newly diagnosed Graves' disease patients. Persistent Graves' disease patients in the clinical cohort had taken antithyroid drugs for roughly ten years on average. What the authors observed across the whole study: As a limitation, the authors acknowledged that the small sample size may reduce accuracy. More public clonotypes were shared among persistent patients (roughly 3,000) than among newly diagnosed patients (966). TRBV28, TRBJ1-2 and TRBJ2-5 were preferentially used in persistent disease, while TRBV20-1 and TRBJ2-1 were favored in newly diagnosed disease. Sequencing and analysis were restricted to the TCR beta chain. Compared with newly diagnosed patients, patients with persistent Graves' disease had lower TCR Shannon entropy and fewer highly expanded clones, which suggests clonal expansion. Only peripheral blood was studied, because thyroid tissue, the primary lesion, was inaccessible.

The library relied on multiplex PCR. TCRdb lists the instrument as Illumina HiSeq 4000. TCR beta libraries were built with iRepertoire HTBI primers and Arm-PCR amplification of CDR3 regions. Before sequencing, the PCR products went through gel purification. The paper's data handling went like this. A total of some 65 TRBV and about 13 TRBJ segments were identified across samples and were used for gene usage analysis of CDR3 amino acid clonotypes. COPE and FqMerger were used to merge filtered high-quality paired reads into contigs. BLAST was used to align contigs to IMGT TRBV, TRBD and TRBJ reference genes, and CDR3 was defined according to IMGT. Highly expanded clones were defined as clonotypes with a frequency above 0.1%. Repertoire diversity was measured by Shannon entropy, and V-J evenness by the Gini coefficient. A clonotype found in more than one individual was treated as public. TCRdb cleaned the public reads at Q25 with fastp, built clones with MiXCR and kept in-frame beta chains. Rows with one shared CDR3 protein collapse into an entry with the most common genes and DNA. TCRdb's processing, not the authors', yielded these V and J calls. Here the sample has 430,000 or so distinct CDR3 sequences; around 23% occur a single time. 14% of the sample goes to the ten largest clones.

Inclusive of the bounding cysteine and phenylalanine, the CDR3 is 15 residues long. Kept here is only the CDR3 DNA, which spans 45 bases and is read in frame from base 1. V ends up 4 bases short and J 2 bases short, with an unmatched junction base count of 3. Taken from the germline V gene, the CDR1 and CDR2 loops are MDHEN and SYDVKM. The time point tag for this specimen amounts to: persistent/refractory GD, antithyroid drugs over 5 years with positive TRAb. RNA was extracted from PBMCs in TRIzol for both TCR sequencing and RNA sequencing. The diagnosis of Graves' disease followed American Thyroid Association guidelines. Patients for the study were recruited at an endocrinology department in Xi'an, China. Each patient gave about 10 milliliters of peripheral blood, collected in an EDTA anticoagulant tube. Ficoll Paque Plus density gradient separation was used to isolate PBMCs, and no further T cell sorting was done. An Agilent 2100 Bioanalyzer and agarose gel were used to check RNA quality, and a NanoDrop 2000 was used to measure RNA concentration.

This clonotype was recorded once. Its antigen target is currently unknown. Nothing much larger sits one base from this clone, and base qualities are not available. A solitary read yields weak support. This TCR derives from a female donor with Graves disease. This chain is built from TRBV28 and TRBJ2-5; TRBD2 agrees with 11 junctional bases. The sequences come from peripheral blood mononuclear cells (PBMCs), collected when the disease was refractory, from a patient treated with antithyroid drugs. This receptor has the CDR3 CASSSWTSGQETQYF. The nucleotide sequence is given as TGTGCCAGCAGTTCATGGACTAGCGGGCAAGAGACCCAGTACTTC.